One TCR beta chain is described in this entry. Antigen: not known. The data derive from a study of T cells in Graves' hyperthyroidism and ophthalmopathy. Losses at the gene ends were 0 bases for V and 12 bases for J; bases not matched to a gene: 5. The V gene's germline CDR1 is SGHTA and CDR2 FQGNSA. The CDR3 is 13 amino acids. Across 18 months, stable Graves' hyperthyroidism was marked by no progression to ophthalmopathy. The patients, who ranged from 18 to 65 in age, presented with newly diagnosed hyperthyroidism lasting under 2 months. The PBMCs had their origin in 10 ml of fresh peripheral blood. Whole-study results and caveats: Most clonotypes that expanded in the thyroid above 0.001 also showed up in blood.

Amplification of TCR beta CDR3 regions used RNA as the template. The TCR CDR3 was amplified in a first-round RT-PCR using the HTBI primer set. TCRdb passed the multiplex PCR reads through MiXCR, listing each CDR3 protein once. The table has 600,000 to 900,000 distinct CDR3 sequences, about 15% seen once; the top ten hold approximately 8.4%. This sequence originates from a man in his late teens or twenties with Graves' hyperthyroidism. The chain joins TRBV7-2 to TRBJ2-1, with TRBD2 matching over 7 bases. The material sequenced was blood. CDR3 nucleotides: TGTGCCAGCAGCTTAGCGGGGGGGGGTTGGCAGTTCTTC. This gives the protein CASSLAGGGWQFF.